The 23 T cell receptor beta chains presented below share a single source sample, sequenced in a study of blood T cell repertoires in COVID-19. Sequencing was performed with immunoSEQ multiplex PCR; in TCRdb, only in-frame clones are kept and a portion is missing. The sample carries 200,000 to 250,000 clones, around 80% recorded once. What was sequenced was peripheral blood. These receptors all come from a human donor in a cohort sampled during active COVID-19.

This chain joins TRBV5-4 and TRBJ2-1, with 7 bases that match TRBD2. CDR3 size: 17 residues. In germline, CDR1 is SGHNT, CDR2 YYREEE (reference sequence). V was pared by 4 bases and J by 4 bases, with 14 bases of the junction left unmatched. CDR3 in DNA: TGTGCCAGCAGCCCCCGTTTTACAGCGGGAATATACAATGAGCAGTTCTTC. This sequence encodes CASSPRFTAGIYNEQFF.

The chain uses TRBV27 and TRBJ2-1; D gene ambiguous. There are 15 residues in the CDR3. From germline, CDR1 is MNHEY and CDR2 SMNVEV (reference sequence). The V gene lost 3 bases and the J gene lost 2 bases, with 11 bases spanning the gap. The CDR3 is CASSFDGSPYNEQFF. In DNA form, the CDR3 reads TGTGCCAGCAGTTTCGACGGGTCACCCTACAATGAGCAGTTCTTC.

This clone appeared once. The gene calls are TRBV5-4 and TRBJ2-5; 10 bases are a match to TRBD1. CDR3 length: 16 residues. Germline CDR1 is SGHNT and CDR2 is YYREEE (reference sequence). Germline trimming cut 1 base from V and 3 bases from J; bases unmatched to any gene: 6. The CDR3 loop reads CASSLSPGTGEETQYF. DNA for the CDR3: TGTGCCAGCAGCTTGAGTCCCGGGACAGGGGAAGAGACCCAGTACTTC.

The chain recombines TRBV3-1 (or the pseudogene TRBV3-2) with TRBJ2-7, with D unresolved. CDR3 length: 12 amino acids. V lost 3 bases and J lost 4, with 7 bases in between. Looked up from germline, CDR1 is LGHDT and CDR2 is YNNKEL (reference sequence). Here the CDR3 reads CASSQARYEQYF. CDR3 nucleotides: TGTGCCAGCAGCCAGGCGCGGTACGAGCAGTACTTC.

CDR3 amino acids: CASSQAPTLSYEQYF. The CDR3 DNA is TGCGCCAGCAGCCAAGCCCCGACACTTTCCTACGAGCAGTACTTC. The chain uses TRBV4-1 and TRBJ2-7; D is uncertain. Trimming removed 1 base from V and 1 base from J, with 11 bases in between. CDR1 and CDR2 (germline): MGHRA, YSYEKL. CDR3 length: 15 residues.

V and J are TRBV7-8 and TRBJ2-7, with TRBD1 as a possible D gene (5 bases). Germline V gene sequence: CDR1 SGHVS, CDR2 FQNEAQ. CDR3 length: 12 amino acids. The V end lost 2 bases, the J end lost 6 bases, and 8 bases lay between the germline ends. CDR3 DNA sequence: TGTGCCAGCAGCTTATTAAGGGGCGAGCAGTACTTC. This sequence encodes CASSLLRGEQYF.

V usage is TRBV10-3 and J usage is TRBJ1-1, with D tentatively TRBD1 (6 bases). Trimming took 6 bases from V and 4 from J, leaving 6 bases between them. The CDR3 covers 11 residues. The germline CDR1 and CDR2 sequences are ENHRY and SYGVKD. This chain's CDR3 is CAIRQGTEAFF. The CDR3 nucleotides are TGTGCCATCAGACAGGGCACTGAAGCTTTCTTT.

As DNA, the CDR3 is TGTGCCAGCAGCCGCAGGGGTGGCGCAGATACGCAGTATTTT. It is translated as CASSRRGGADTQYF. The J gene is TRBJ2-3, the V gene TRBV7-9, with D possibly being TRBD1 (6 bases). Germline loops: CDR1 SEHNR, CDR2 FQNEAQ (reference sequence). Trimming stripped 5 bases from V and 4 bases from J, with 13 bases between. CDR3 length: 14 amino acids.

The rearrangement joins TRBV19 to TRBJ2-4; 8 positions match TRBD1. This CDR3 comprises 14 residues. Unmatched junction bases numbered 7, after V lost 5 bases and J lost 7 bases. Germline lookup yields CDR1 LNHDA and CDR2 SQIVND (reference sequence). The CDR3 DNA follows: TGTGCCAGTAGTCCACGGACAGGGAGGAACATTCAGTACTTC. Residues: CASSPRTGRNIQYF.

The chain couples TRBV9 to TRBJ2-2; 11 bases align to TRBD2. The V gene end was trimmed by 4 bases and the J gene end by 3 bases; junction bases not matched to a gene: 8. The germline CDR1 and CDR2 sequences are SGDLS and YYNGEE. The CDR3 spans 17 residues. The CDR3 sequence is CASSPGTSGEDTGELFF. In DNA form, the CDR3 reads TGTGCCAGCAGCCCAGGGACTAGCGGAGAGGACACCGGGGAGCTGTTTTTT.

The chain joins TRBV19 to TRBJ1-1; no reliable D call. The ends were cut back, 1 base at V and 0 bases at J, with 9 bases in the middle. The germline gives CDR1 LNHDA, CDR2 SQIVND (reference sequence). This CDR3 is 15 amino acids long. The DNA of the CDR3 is TGTGCCAGTAGTATAGGGAACAGCTTGAACACTGAAGCTTTCTTT. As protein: CASSIGNSLNTEAFF.

CDR3 residues: CASSFTPGLGNEKLFF. The CDR3 nucleotides read TGTGCCAGCAGCTTTACCCCGGGACTGGGAAATGAAAAACTGTTTTTT. The chain recombines TRBV7-9 with TRBJ1-4; the D gene is possibly TRBD1 (5 bases). The CDR3 is 16 residues long. Germline V gene sequence: CDR1 SEHNR, CDR2 FQNEAQ (reference sequence). V lost 3 bases to trimming and J lost 5 bases, with 16 bases between them. Supplemented by reference TRBV7-9 and TRBJ1-4, the full variable domain reads DTGVSQNPRHKITKRGQNVTFRCDPISEHNRLYWYRQTLGQGPEFLTYFQNEAQLEKSRLLSDRFSAERPKGSFSTLEIQRTEQGDSAMYLCASSFTPGLGNEKLFFGSGTQLSVL.

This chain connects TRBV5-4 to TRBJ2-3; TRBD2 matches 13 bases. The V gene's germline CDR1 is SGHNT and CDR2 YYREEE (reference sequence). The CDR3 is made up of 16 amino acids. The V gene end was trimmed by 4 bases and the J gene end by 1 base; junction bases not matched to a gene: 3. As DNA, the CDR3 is TGTGCCAGCAGCCAGGGGACTAGCGGGGGCACAGATACGCAGTATTTT. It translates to CASSQGTSGGTDTQYF.

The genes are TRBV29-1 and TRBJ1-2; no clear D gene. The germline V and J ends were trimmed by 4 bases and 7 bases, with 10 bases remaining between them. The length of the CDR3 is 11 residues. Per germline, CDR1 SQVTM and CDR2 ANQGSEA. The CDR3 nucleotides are TGCAGCGTTGCTACAGATCCTGGCTACACCTTC. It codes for CSVATDPGYTF.

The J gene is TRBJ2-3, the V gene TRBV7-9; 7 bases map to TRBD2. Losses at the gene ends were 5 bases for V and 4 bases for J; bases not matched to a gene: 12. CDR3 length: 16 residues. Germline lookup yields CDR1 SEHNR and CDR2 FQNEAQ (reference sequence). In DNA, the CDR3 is TGTGCCAGCAGCCCGACGTTGGCGGGAGATCCAGATACGCAGTATTTT. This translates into CASSPTLAGDPDTQYF.

The CDR3 nucleotides read TGTGCCGTAGGACTCTACGAGCAGTACTTC. This codes for CAVGLYEQYF. The chain couples TRBV28 to TRBJ2-7; tentatively, D is TRBD2 (5 bases). The CDR3 extends over 10 amino acids. CDR1 MDHEN and CDR2 SYDVKM come from the germline V gene. V was trimmed by 11 bases and J by 3 bases, leaving 8 bases between them.

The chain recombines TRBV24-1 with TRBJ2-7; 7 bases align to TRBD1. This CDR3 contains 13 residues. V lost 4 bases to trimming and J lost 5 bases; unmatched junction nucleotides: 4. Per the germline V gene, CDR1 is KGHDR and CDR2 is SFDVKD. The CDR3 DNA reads TGTGCCACCAGTGAGGCAGGGGGACACGAGCAGTACTTC. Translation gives CATSEAGGHEQYF.

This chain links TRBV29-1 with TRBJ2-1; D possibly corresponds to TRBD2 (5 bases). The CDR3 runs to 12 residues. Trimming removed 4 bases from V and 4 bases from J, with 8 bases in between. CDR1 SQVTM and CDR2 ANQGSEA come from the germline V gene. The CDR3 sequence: CSVARGYNEQFF. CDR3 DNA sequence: TGCAGCGTTGCCAGAGGGTACAATGAGCAGTTCTTC.

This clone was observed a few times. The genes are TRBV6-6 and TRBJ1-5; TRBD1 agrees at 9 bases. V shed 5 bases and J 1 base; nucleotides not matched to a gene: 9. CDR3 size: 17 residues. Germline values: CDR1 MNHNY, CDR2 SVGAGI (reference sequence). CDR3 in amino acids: CASSLLDRGGSNQPQHF. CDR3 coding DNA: TGTGCCAGCAGTCTTTTGGACAGGGGCGGAAGCAATCAGCCCCAGCATTTT.

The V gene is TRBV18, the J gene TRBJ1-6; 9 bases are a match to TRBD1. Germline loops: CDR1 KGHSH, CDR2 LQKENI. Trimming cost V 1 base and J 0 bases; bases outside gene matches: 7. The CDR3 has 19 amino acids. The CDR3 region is CASSPQGQGSSSYNSPLHF. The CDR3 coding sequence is TGTGCCAGCTCACCACAAGGACAGGGGTCAAGCTCCTATAATTCACCCCTCCACTTT. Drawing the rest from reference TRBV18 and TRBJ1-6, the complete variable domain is NAGVMQNPRHLVRRRGQEARLRCSPMKGHSHVYWYRQLPEEGLKFMVYLQKENIIDESGMPKERFSAEFPKEGPSILRIQQVVRGDSAAYFCASSPQGQGSSSYNSPLHFGNGTRLTVT.

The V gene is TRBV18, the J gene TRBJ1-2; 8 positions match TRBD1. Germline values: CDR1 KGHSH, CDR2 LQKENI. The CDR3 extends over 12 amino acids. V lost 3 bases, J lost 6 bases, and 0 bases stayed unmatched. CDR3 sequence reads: CASSPTGDGYTF. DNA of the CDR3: TGTGCCAGCTCACCGACAGGGGATGGCTACACCTTC.

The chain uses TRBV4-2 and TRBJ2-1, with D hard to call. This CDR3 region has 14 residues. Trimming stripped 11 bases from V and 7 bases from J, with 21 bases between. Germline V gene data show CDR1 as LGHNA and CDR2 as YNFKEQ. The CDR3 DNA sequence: TGTGCCGGATCCGCTAGTAGTAGTATGAATGAGCAGTTCTTC. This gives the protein CAGSASSSMNEQFF.

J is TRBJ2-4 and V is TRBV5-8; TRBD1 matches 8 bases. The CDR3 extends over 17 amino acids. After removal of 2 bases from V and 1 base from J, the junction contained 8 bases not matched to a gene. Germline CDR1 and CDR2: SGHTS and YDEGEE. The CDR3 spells CASSLRQGFGAKNIQYF. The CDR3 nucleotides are TGTGCCAGCAGCTTAAGACAGGGGTTCGGGGCCAAAAACATTCAGTACTTC.